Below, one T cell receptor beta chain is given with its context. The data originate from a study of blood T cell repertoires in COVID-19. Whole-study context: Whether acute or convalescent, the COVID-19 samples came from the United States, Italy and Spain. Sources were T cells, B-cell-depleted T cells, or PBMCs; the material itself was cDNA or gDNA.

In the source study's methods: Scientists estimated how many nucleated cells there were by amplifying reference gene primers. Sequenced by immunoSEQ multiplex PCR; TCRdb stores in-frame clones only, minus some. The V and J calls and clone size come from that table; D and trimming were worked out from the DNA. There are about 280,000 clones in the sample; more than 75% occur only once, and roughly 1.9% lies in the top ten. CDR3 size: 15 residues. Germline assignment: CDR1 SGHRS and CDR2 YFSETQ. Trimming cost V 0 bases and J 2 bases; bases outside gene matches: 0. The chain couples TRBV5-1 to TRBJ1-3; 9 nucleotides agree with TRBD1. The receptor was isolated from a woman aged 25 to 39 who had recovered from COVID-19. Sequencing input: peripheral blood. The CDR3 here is CASSLGTGAGNTIYF. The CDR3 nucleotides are TGCGCCAGCAGCTTGGGGACAGGGGCTGGAAACACCATATATTTT.